The next 28 T cell receptor beta chains were all read from a single sample in a study of T cell responses to AZD1222 COVID-19 vaccine. Only in-frame clones appear in the TCRdb table, and some are missing; sequencing was by immunoSEQ multiplex PCR. The sample has around 50,000 clones; around 84% are singletons. The sequencing used peripheral blood, collected on day 0 of AZD1222 vaccination. These receptors originate from an adult in good health.

V and J are TRBV19 and TRBJ1-2; the D gene is possibly TRBD1 (6 bases). Looked up from germline, CDR1 is LNHDA and CDR2 is SQIVND (reference sequence). The CDR3 runs to 13 residues. The germline V and J ends were trimmed by 6 bases and 6 bases, with 14 bases remaining between them. The chain's CDR3 is CASRIRTANGYTF. DNA of the CDR3: TGTGCCAGTAGGATACGGACAGCGAATGGCTACACCTTC. Complete variable domain (other parts from reference TRBV19 and TRBJ1-2): DGGITQSPKYLFRKEGQNVTLSCEQNLNHDAMYWYRQDPGQGLRLIYYSQIVNDFQKGDIAEGYSVSREKKESFPLTVTSAQKNPTAFYLCASRIRTANGYTFGSGTRLTVV.

The gene calls are TRBV4-3 and TRBJ1-1; D remains ambiguous. CDR3 length: 13 amino acids. The germline V gene has CDR1 LGHNA and CDR2 YSLEER. Trimming removed 8 bases from V and 0 bases from J, with 10 bases in between. The CDR3 is CASALQLNTEAFF. CDR3 sequence (DNA): TGCGCCAGCGCTCTCCAGCTGAACACTGAAGCTTTCTTT.

This chain joins TRBV3-1 (or the pseudogene TRBV3-2) and TRBJ1-2; TRBD1 aligns across 7 bases. CDR1 is LGHDT and CDR2 is YNNKEL in the germline V gene (reference sequence). The length of the CDR3 is 15 residues. With V trimmed by 0 bases and J by 2 bases, 3 bases remained unmatched. CDR3 sequence (DNA): TGTGCCAGCAGCCAAGACCAGGGACAGAACTATGGCTACACCTTC. Amino acid sequence: CASSQDQGQNYGYTF.

Judged by abundance, this clone is medium-sized (0.01 to 0.1%). The chain uses TRBV27 and TRBJ2-7; TRBD1 matches 9 bases. The germline V gene has CDR1 MNHEY and CDR2 SMNVEV (reference sequence). The CDR3 runs 14 residues. The V and J ends lost 2 bases and 1 base, in that order; junction bases with no gene match: 0. This CDR3 is CASSLGQGSYEQYF. The CDR3 nucleotides read TGTGCCAGCAGTTTAGGACAGGGGTCCTACGAGCAGTACTTC.

The chain combines TRBV7-9 with TRBJ2-7, with D perhaps TRBD2 (6 bases). The germline CDR1 and CDR2 sequences are SEHNR and FQNEAQ (reference sequence). V was clipped by 0 bases and J by 9 bases, with 12 bases between them. The CDR3 spans 13 residues. Here the CDR3 reads CASSLAQGLGQYF. CDR3 coding DNA: TGTGCCAGCAGCTTAGCTCAGGGACTCGGGCAGTACTTC.

V gene TRBV5-4 combines with J gene TRBJ1-2; D is perhaps TRBD1 (6 bases). Germline V gives CDR1 SGHNT, CDR2 YYREEE (reference sequence). V was cut by 4 bases and J by 4 bases, with 20 bases left in between. The CDR3 is 16 amino acids. The CDR3 DNA reads as TGTGCCAGCAGCCCGAGGACAGAGCCACCTGGCTATGGCTACACCTTC. Residues: CASSPRTEPPGYGYTF. The full variable domain, in which reference TRBV5-4 and TRBJ1-2 provide the parts outside the CDR3, is ETGVTQSPTHLIKTRGQQVTLRCSSQSGHNTVSWYQQALGQGPQFIFQYYREEENGRGNFPPRFSGLQFPNYSSELNVNALELDDSALYLCASSPRTEPPGYGYTFGSGTRLTVV.

V is TRBV12-5 and J is TRBJ1-5, with D perhaps matching TRBD1 (5 bases). CDR1 and CDR2 (germline): LGHNT, FRNRAP. The CDR3 sequence is 13 residues long. The germline V and J ends were trimmed by 6 bases and 2 bases, with 8 bases remaining between them. The CDR3 DNA reads as TGTGCTAGTGGCCAGGGAGGCAATCAGCCCCAGCATTTT. Translating gives CASGQGGNQPQHF.

The chain has TRBV7-3 and TRBJ2-2, with D tentatively TRBD1 (5 bases). The CDR3 runs 15 residues. V lost 4 bases, J lost 0 bases, and 9 bases lay in between. Germline lookup yields CDR1 SGHTA and CDR2 FQGTGA. In DNA form, the CDR3 reads TGTGCCAGCAGCTATACGACAGCGAACACCGGGGAGCTGTTTTTT. It specifies CASSYTTANTGELFF.

The J gene is TRBJ1-1, the V gene TRBV30; D unresolved. V shed 0 bases and J shed 5 bases, with 10 bases lying between them. The CDR3 consists of 13 residues. Germline CDR1 is GTSNPN and CDR2 is SVGIG (reference sequence). The chain's CDR3 is CAWSVPGRTEAFF. Written as DNA, the CDR3 is TGTGCCTGGAGTGTTCCGGGTAGGACTGAAGCTTTCTTT.

This sequence joins TRBV10-3 and TRBJ2-1, with D tentatively TRBD1 or TRBD2 (5 bases each). V was clipped by 6 bases and J by 8 bases, with 20 bases between them. Per the germline V gene, CDR1 is ENHRY and CDR2 is SYGVKD. CDR3 length equals 15 residues. CDR3 in DNA: TGTGCCATCAGACCCGGGACCGCAAAGGGCGATGAGCAGTTCTTC. It specifies CAIRPGTAKGDEQFF.

The J gene is TRBJ1-5, the V gene TRBV6-5; 8 nucleotides align to TRBD1. CDR3 size: 15 residues. Germline lookup yields CDR1 MNHEY and CDR2 SVGAGI. Losses at the gene ends were 2 bases for V and 4 bases for J; bases not matched to a gene: 4. CDR3 nucleotides: TGTGCCAGCAGTTACCCAGGGGGCGGGAATCAGCCCCAGCATTTT. Translated: CASSYPGGGNQPQHF.

V and J are TRBV19 and TRBJ2-6; D is ambiguous. Trimming took 0 bases from V and 0 from J, leaving 3 bases between them. The CDR3 contains 15 residues. CDR1 and CDR2 from the germline V gene are LNHDA and SQIVND (reference sequence). The CDR3 region is CASSIDFSGANVLTF. The DNA for the CDR3 is TGTGCCAGTAGTATAGACTTCTCTGGGGCCAACGTCCTGACTTTC.

The chain carries TRBV27 and TRBJ2-7, with 13 bases that match TRBD2. This CDR3 comprises 16 residues. Germline V gene lookup returns CDR1 MNHEY and CDR2 SMNVEV (reference sequence). Trimming took 6 bases from V and 1 from J; bases not matched to a gene: 6. CDR3 sequence reads: CASSQRGLAGSYEQYF. CDR3 DNA: TGTGCCAGCAGCCAACGGGGACTAGCGGGATCCTACGAGCAGTACTTC.

V and J are TRBV7-2 and TRBJ2-1; D gene ambiguous. Per germline, CDR1 SGHTA and CDR2 FQGNSA. Trimming removed 6 bases at V and 9 bases at J, with 6 bases between. The CDR3 runs 10 residues. The CDR3: CASRLSEQFF. The CDR3 nucleotides read TGTGCCAGCAGATTGAGTGAGCAGTTCTTC.

This chain's CDR3 is CASSSTGLANYGYTF. The CDR3 coding sequence is TGTGCCAGCAGCTCAACGGGTTTAGCTAACTATGGCTACACCTTC. This rearrangement joins TRBV11-2 to TRBJ1-2; no clear D gene. The CDR3 loop spans 15 amino acids. CDR1 and CDR2 from the germline V gene are SGHAT and FQNNGV. V was cut by 4 bases and J by 0 bases, with 12 bases left in between.

CDR3 DNA: TGTGCCACCTCCCACCGGGAAGAGACCCAGTACTTC. Its protein is CATSHREETQYF. The chain is built from TRBV15 and TRBJ2-5; the D is unclear. This CDR3 has 12 amino acids. V lost 8 bases and J lost 3, with 10 bases in between. Germline V gives CDR1 LNHNV, CDR2 YYDKDF (reference sequence).

V is TRBV7-2 and J is TRBJ2-5, with D perhaps TRBD2 (6 bases). Germline-derived CDR1 and CDR2 are SGHTA and FQGNSA. The germline V and J ends were trimmed by 3 bases and 5 bases, with 7 bases remaining between them. The CDR3 totals 12 residues. The CDR3 sequence is CASSLGRETQYF. In DNA form, the CDR3 reads TGTGCCAGCAGCTTGGGGAGGGAGACCCAGTACTTC.

V gene TRBV27 combines with J gene TRBJ1-1; TRBD1 agrees at 11 bases. The CDR3 extends over 15 amino acids. Germline CDR1 reads MNHEY; CDR2 reads SMNVEV (reference sequence). V was clipped by 3 bases and J by 5 bases; unmatched bases: 5. CDR3 nucleotide sequence: TGTGCCAGCAGTTTCGTGGGACAGGGGGGGACTGAAGCTTTCTTT. It is translated as CASSFVGQGGTEAFF.

This clone was observed once. This chain connects TRBV4-1 to TRBJ2-1, with TRBD1 matching over 7 bases. In germline, CDR1 is MGHRA, CDR2 YSYEKL. The length of the CDR3 is 17 residues. Trimming took 3 bases from V and 0 from J; bases not matched to a gene: 8. The CDR3: CASSQGKTGSSYNEQFF. As DNA, the CDR3 is TGCGCCAGCAGCCAGGGGAAGACAGGGAGCTCCTACAATGAGCAGTTCTTC.

The J gene is TRBJ2-7, the V gene TRBV4-2; D is uncertain. V lost 0 bases and J 1 base, leaving 4 bases between the germline ends. The CDR3 has 13 amino acids. Germline CDR1 is LGHNA and CDR2 is YNFKEQ. DNA of the CDR3: TGTGCCAGCAGCCAAGATCGGTCCTACGAGCAGTACTTC. Translation gives CASSQDRSYEQYF.

The chain recombines TRBV10-1 with TRBJ2-1, with 14 bases aligning to TRBD2. CDR3 length equals 15 residues. Germline V gene data show CDR1 as WNHNN and CDR2 as SYGVQD (reference sequence). The ends lost 8 bases at V and 8 bases at J; junction bases unmatched: 8. The CDR3, as DNA: TGCGCCAGCCAAAAGACTAGCGGGAGGGCGGATGAGCAGTTCTTC. Translation: CASQKTSGRADEQFF.

The chain is built from TRBV6-2 or TRBV6-3 and TRBJ1-2; D is unresolved. Germline values: CDR1 MNHEY, CDR2 SVGEGT. The CDR3 has 13 amino acids. Trimming cost V 4 bases and J 6 bases, with 12 bases left between them. CDR3 sequence reads: CASSLRESHGYTF. CDR3 coding DNA: TGTGCCAGCAGTTTACGAGAAAGTCATGGCTACACCTTC.

The chain combines TRBV5-4 with TRBJ2-7; D gene unclear. Trimming shortened V by 2 bases and J by 5 bases, and 20 bases separated the two germline ends. Germline CDR1 is SGHNT and CDR2 is YYREEE (reference sequence). There are 16 residues in the CDR3. The CDR3 loop is CASSFLPSGRANEQYF. The CDR3 DNA reads as TGTGCCAGCAGCTTTCTACCTTCGGGTCGAGCAAACGAGCAGTACTTC.

The chain uses TRBV11-1 and TRBJ2-1; D is possibly TRBD2 (6 bases). From germline, CDR1 is SGHAT and CDR2 FQDESV (reference sequence). The CDR3 covers 16 residues. The ends were cut back, 1 base at V and 2 bases at J, with 12 bases in the middle. The CDR3 DNA reads as TGTGCCAGCAGCTTAGTGGGCGGGATAACCTACAATGAGCAGTTCTTC. This gives the protein CASSLVGGITYNEQFF.

This clone was seen a single time. The chain couples TRBV27 to TRBJ1-6; D uncertain. CDR1 is MNHEY and CDR2 is SMNVEV in the germline V gene (reference sequence). CDR3 size: 14 residues. Deletions cut 5 bases from V and 8 bases from J, with 13 bases between. The CDR3, as DNA: TGTGCCAGCAGTCTCCAAAAGGGTTATTCACCCCTCCACTTT. Amino acids: CASSLQKGYSPLHF.

This clone was detected once. The chain joins TRBV25-1 to TRBJ1-3; TRBD1 agrees at 10 bases. Germline CDR1 reads MGHDK; CDR2 reads SYGVNS. With V trimmed by 5 bases and J by 0 bases, 4 bases remained unmatched. The CDR3 sequence is 16 residues long. In DNA, the CDR3 is TGTGCCAGCAGTAAGGGACAGGGGTCCTCTGGAAACACCATATATTTT. Translated, it gives CASSKGQGSSGNTIYF.

The chain carries TRBV5-1 and TRBJ2-1, with 14 bases lining up with TRBD2. The germline gives CDR1 SGHRS, CDR2 YFSETQ. This CDR3 comprises 16 residues. The V and J ends lost 4 bases and 9 bases, in that order; junction bases with no gene match: 9. The CDR3 spells CASSGTSGRDRGEQFF. CDR3 nucleotides: TGCGCCAGCAGCGGGACTAGCGGGAGAGATAGGGGTGAGCAGTTCTTC.

This sequence joins TRBV6-1 and TRBJ1-4, with TRBD1 matching 10 bases. From germline, CDR1 is MNHNS and CDR2 SASEGT. Trimming removed 0 bases from V and 9 bases from J; junction bases left unmatched: 10. This CDR3 is built from 17 residues. The CDR3 DNA sequence: TGTGCCAGCAGTGAAGCGCCTGTGGGGACAGGGGCCAAAAAACTGTTTTTT. Amino acid sequence: CASSEAPVGTGAKKLFF.